This TCR beta chain appears in the sequencing data of a study of OX40 agonist ivuxolimab in advanced cancers. Looking at the study overall: Enrolled patients in dose escalation had cancers that were hepatocellular carcinoma, melanoma, renal cell or head and neck cancer.

Only one count was recorded for this clone. TCRdb's copy holds only in-frame clones and misses some; the assay was immunoSEQ multiplex PCR. The sample contains almost 50,000 clones, more than 85% of which appear only once. Any history of autoimmune disease or systemic immunosuppression disqualified patients. Trimming stripped 2 bases from V and 4 bases from J, with 11 bases between. Germline loops: CDR1 SGHAT, CDR2 FQNNGV. This CDR3 has 14 amino acids. The specimen was CD4+ or CD8+ T cells sorted from blood, collected in a trial of the OX40 agonist ivuxolimab. This TCR came from an adult with an advanced solid tumor such as melanoma, head and neck, liver or kidney cancer. The V call is TRBV11-2, the J call TRBJ1-2, with D unresolved. The CDR3 nucleotides are TGTGCCAGCAGCTTATCTAGGGCGGGCTATGGCTACACCTTC. It is translated as CASSLSRAGYGYTF.